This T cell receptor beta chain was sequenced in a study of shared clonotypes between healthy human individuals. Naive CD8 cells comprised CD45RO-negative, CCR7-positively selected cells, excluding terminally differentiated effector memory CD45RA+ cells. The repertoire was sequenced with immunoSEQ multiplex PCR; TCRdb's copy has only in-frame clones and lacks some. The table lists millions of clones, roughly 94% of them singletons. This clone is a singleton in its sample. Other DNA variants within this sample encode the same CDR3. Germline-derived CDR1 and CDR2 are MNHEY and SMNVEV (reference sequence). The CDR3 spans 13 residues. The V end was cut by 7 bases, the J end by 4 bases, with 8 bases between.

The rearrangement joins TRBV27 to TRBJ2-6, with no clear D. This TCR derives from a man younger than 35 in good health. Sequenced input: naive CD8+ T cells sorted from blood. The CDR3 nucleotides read TGTGCCAGCACACCATCAGGGGCCAACGTCCTGACTTTC. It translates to CASTPSGANVLTF.